What follows are 31 T cell receptor beta chains derived from one specimen sequenced in a study of blood T cell repertoires in COVID-19. Generated by immunoSEQ multiplex PCR, the TCRdb table keeps only in-frame clones and is missing some. The sample carries fewer than 140,000 clones, 75% to 85% recorded once. Sequencing was carried out using peripheral blood. All receptors come from an elderly man with COVID-19, enrolled during active disease.

J is TRBJ1-1 and V is TRBV19, with 9 nucleotides matching TRBD1. This CDR3 contains 18 residues. V gave up 2 bases and J gave up 3 bases; unmatched junction bases: 13. The germline CDR1 and CDR2 sequences are LNHDA and SQIVND (reference sequence). CDR3 loop: CASSIFGGTGPGDTEAFF. The DNA of the CDR3 is TGTGCCAGTAGTATATTTGGGGGGACAGGGCCGGGTGACACTGAAGCTTTCTTT. Full variable domain (outside the CDR3, taken from reference TRBV19 and TRBJ1-1): DGGITQSPKYLFRKEGQNVTLSCEQNLNHDAMYWYRQDPGQGLRLIYYSQIVNDFQKGDIAEGYSVSREKKESFPLTVTSAQKNPTAFYLCASSIFGGTGPGDTEAFFGQGTRLTVV.

This clone is a singleton in its sample. In DNA form, the CDR3 reads TGTGCCAGCAGCTTGGCATTTGGGCAGGGTGGCACTGAAGCTTTCTTT. As protein: CASSLAFGQGGTEAFF. The chain combines TRBV5-8 with TRBJ1-1; a possible D gene is TRBD1 (5 bases). Germline CDR1 SGHTS, CDR2 YDEGEE. The CDR3 is 16 residues long. V lost 0 bases, J lost 4 bases, and 16 bases lay in between.

This clone has just one count. The J gene is TRBJ2-7, the V gene TRBV7-9, with 7 bases matching TRBD1. J lost 2 bases, V lost 7 bases, and 8 bases had no gene match. Germline-derived CDR1 and CDR2 are SEHNR and FQNEAQ (reference sequence). The CDR3 runs to 14 residues. In DNA, the CDR3 is TGTGCCAGCACCGATACAGGGGCAACCTACGAGCAGTACTTC. It translates to CASTDTGATYEQYF.

The V call is TRBV6-5, the J call TRBJ1-1; a weak D match, TRBD1 (5 bases). Looked up from germline, CDR1 is MNHEY and CDR2 is SVGAGI. This CDR3 spans 13 amino acids. V was trimmed by 4 bases and J by 3 bases, leaving 9 bases between them. The CDR3 loop is CASSWGGDTEAFF. As DNA, the CDR3 is TGTGCCAGCAGTTGGGGGGGTGACACTGAAGCTTTCTTT.

The chain couples TRBV27 to TRBJ2-1; TRBD2 matches 10 bases. Germline V gene lookup returns CDR1 MNHEY and CDR2 SMNVEV (reference sequence). The CDR3 runs to 17 residues. The ends lost 0 bases at V and 7 bases at J; junction bases unmatched: 9. The CDR3 loop reads CASSLSTSGTLVNEQFF. CDR3 nucleotides: TGTGCCAGCAGTTTATCAACTAGCGGGACCCTTGTTAATGAGCAGTTCTTC.

V is TRBV2 and J is TRBJ2-3; 7 bases map to TRBD2. The CDR3 sequence is 18 residues long. The trim removed 2 bases at V and 3 bases at J, leaving 14 bases unmatched. Germline V gene sequence: CDR1 SNHLY, CDR2 FYNNEI. The chain's CDR3 is CASSELASGGRKTDTQYF. The CDR3 DNA reads TGTGCCAGCAGTGAATTGGCCTCAGGCGGGAGAAAAACAGATACGCAGTATTTT.

In its sample, this clone was seen once. The gene calls are TRBV19 and TRBJ2-7; 9 nucleotides match TRBD1. The CDR3 length is 14 residues. CDR1 LNHDA and CDR2 SQIVND come from the germline V gene (reference sequence). Germline trimming cut 6 bases from V and 0 bases from J; bases unmatched to any gene: 3. The chain's CDR3 is CASRDRGLSYEQYF. The DNA of the CDR3 is TGTGCCAGTAGGGACAGGGGTCTCTCCTACGAGCAGTACTTC.

Here the CDR3 DNA reads TGTGCCAGCAGCTTGGCGCGGGCAGGTGGCTGGGCGCAGTACTTC. Its protein is CASSLARAGGWAQYF. V gene TRBV5-4 combines with J gene TRBJ2-7; tentatively, D is TRBD2 (5 bases). Germline values: CDR1 SGHNT, CDR2 YYREEE (reference sequence). The V and J ends lost 0 bases and 9 bases respectively, with 19 bases between them. CDR3 length equals 15 residues.

This clone showed up just once. The chain carries TRBV6-6 and TRBJ2-2, with 13 bases identical to TRBD2. The V and J ends lost 5 bases and 5 bases, in that order; junction bases with no gene match: 11. CDR3 length: 18 residues. Looked up from germline, CDR1 is MNHNY and CDR2 is SVGAGI (reference sequence). CDR3 sequence: CASSHDTGLAGRTGELFF. CDR3 DNA: TGTGCCAGCAGTCACGATACGGGACTAGCGGGAAGGACCGGGGAGCTGTTTTTT.

The chain has TRBV6-2 or TRBV6-3 and TRBJ1-5; possibly TRBD1 for D (5 bases). V lost 0 bases and J 3 bases, leaving 21 bases between the germline ends. The germline V gene encodes CDR1 MNHEY and CDR2 SVGEGT. The CDR3 runs to 19 residues. CDR3 sequence (DNA): TGTGCCAGCAGTTACTCGATCGCAGGGAACAAAGTAAACAATCAGCCCCAGCATTTT. Translation: CASSYSIAGNKVNNQPQHF.

V gene TRBV19 combines with J gene TRBJ1-5; 9 bases line up with TRBD1. V was pared by 5 bases and J by 3 bases, with 5 bases of the junction left unmatched. The germline CDR1 and CDR2 sequences are LNHDA and SQIVND (reference sequence). There are 15 residues in the CDR3. The CDR3 sequence is CASSSRTGDNQPQHF. CDR3 bases: TGTGCCAGTAGTTCCCGGACAGGGGACAATCAGCCCCAGCATTTT. The full variable domain, rest sourced from reference TRBV19 and TRBJ1-5, is DGGITQSPKYLFRKEGQNVTLSCEQNLNHDAMYWYRQDPGQGLRLIYYSQIVNDFQKGDIAEGYSVSREKKESFPLTVTSAQKNPTAFYLCASSSRTGDNQPQHFGDGTRLSIL.

The chain recombines TRBV7-3 with TRBJ2-5; D possibly corresponds to TRBD2 (6 bases). This CDR3 region has 15 residues. Trimming pared 8 bases from V and 5 bases from J, leaving 21 bases between. Germline CDR1 SGHTA, CDR2 FQGTGA. DNA of the CDR3: TGTGCCAGCGCGTCGTCGCTAGCGTTTGGCGAGACCCAGTACTTC. It yields the protein CASASSLAFGETQYF.

This clone was picked up one time. The chain couples TRBV6-5 to TRBJ2-5; TRBD1 agrees at 7 bases. CDR1 and CDR2 (germline): MNHEY, SVGAGI. The CDR3 has 16 residues. V trimming: 0 bases; J trimming: 5 bases; junction bases outside the gene matches: 9. In DNA, the CDR3 is TGTGCCAGCAGTTACTCCCCGGGCAGGGGGACGGAGACCCAGTACTTC. It translates to CASSYSPGRGTETQYF.

In its sample, this clone was seen once. The chain links TRBV18 to TRBJ1-2, with TRBD1 matching over 12 bases. Trimming cost V 2 bases and J 4 bases; bases outside gene matches: 2. The CDR3 consists of 15 residues. Germline V CDR1 and CDR2: KGHSH, LQKENI. CDR3 amino acids: CASSPGTGGLYGYTF. CDR3 nucleotides: TGTGCCAGCTCACCAGGGACAGGGGGCCTCTATGGCTACACCTTC.

This clone occurred many times. This chain links TRBV19 with TRBJ1-6; unclear D gene. V dropped 5 bases and J dropped 6 bases, with 11 bases sitting between them. The CDR3 runs 14 residues. Germline CDR1 is LNHDA and CDR2 is SQIVND (reference sequence). Written as DNA, the CDR3 is TGTGCCAGTAGTCCAGGCGTTCTTAATTCACCCCTCCACTTT. Translated: CASSPGVLNSPLHF. Based on the CDR3 plus reference TRBV19 and TRBJ1-6, the full variable domain is DGGITQSPKYLFRKEGQNVTLSCEQNLNHDAMYWYRQDPGQGLRLIYYSQIVNDFQKGDIAEGYSVSREKKESFPLTVTSAQKNPTAFYLCASSPGVLNSPLHFGNGTRLTVT.

V gene TRBV6-1 combines with J gene TRBJ2-4, with TRBD2 matching 12 bases. Germline lookup yields CDR1 MNHNS and CDR2 SASEGT. The CDR3 covers 19 residues. The junction had 10 bases not matched to a gene; V was cut back by 1 base and J by 3 bases. This CDR3 is CASSEVLAGGHVGKNIQYF. CDR3 DNA: TGTGCCAGCAGTGAAGTTCTAGCGGGAGGGCATGTGGGCAAAAACATTCAGTACTTC.

The sample holds a few counts of this clone. This chain connects TRBV7-2 to TRBJ2-3; 7 positions agree with TRBD1. The germline V gene encodes CDR1 SGHTA and CDR2 FQGNSA. V lost 10 bases and J lost 2; bases outside the gene matches: 9. CDR3 length: 14 amino acids. The CDR3 DNA reads as TGTGCCACCACACAGGGGTTGGTCACAGATACGCAGTATTTT. It is translated as CATTQGLVTDTQYF.

The rearrangement uses TRBV11-2 and TRBJ2-7; D may be TRBD2 (7 bases). Per germline, CDR1 SGHAT and CDR2 FQNNGV. V was cut by 1 base and J by 1 base, with 11 bases left in between. This CDR3 spans 15 amino acids. The CDR3, as DNA: TGTGCCAGCAGCTTAGGGGGGGGGCCGTCCTACGAGCAGTACTTC. Translation: CASSLGGGPSYEQYF.

The chain carries TRBV7-9 and TRBJ1-2; TRBD1 aligns across 10 bases. The CDR3 is 14 amino acids. V trimming: 4 bases; J trimming: 5 bases; junction bases outside the gene matches: 4. CDR1 is SEHNR and CDR2 is FQNEAQ in the germline V gene (reference sequence). The CDR3 is CASSSGTGVYGYTF. The CDR3 DNA is TGTGCCAGCAGCTCAGGGACAGGGGTATATGGCTACACCTTC.

The J gene is TRBJ2-7, the V gene TRBV28; D is possibly TRBD2 (6 bases). CDR3 size: 14 residues. The V and J ends lost 2 bases and 3 bases respectively, with 11 bases between them. Germline V CDR1 and CDR2: MDHEN, SYDVKM. The CDR3 coding sequence is TGTGCCAGCAGTTTACAGGGACTCCACTACGAGCAGTACTTC. Translation gives CASSLQGLHYEQYF.

To note about this clone: At the DNA level, this CDR3 is encoded by other sequences in the same sample as well. This sequence joins TRBV5-1 and TRBJ1-1, with a tentative D call TRBD1 (6 bases). The CDR3 is made up of 14 amino acids. The germline CDR1 and CDR2 sequences are SGHRS and YFSETQ. Deletions cut 0 bases from V and 1 base from J, with 7 bases between. CDR3 sequence reads: CASSLDRANTEAFF. For the CDR3, the DNA is TGCGCCAGCAGCTTGGACAGGGCGAACACTGAAGCTTTCTTT.

The CDR3: CSAERGYEQFF. The CDR3 nucleotides are TGCAGTGCGGAGAGGGGGTATGAGCAGTTCTTC. J is TRBJ2-1 and V is TRBV20-1, with D tentatively TRBD1 (6 bases). Germline V gene lookup returns CDR1 DFQATT and CDR2 SNEGSKA (reference sequence). V lost 6 bases to trimming and J lost 8 bases, with 11 bases between them. There are 11 residues in the CDR3.

The V gene is TRBV2, the J gene TRBJ2-7; 9 bases match TRBD1. This CDR3 region has 17 residues. Germline assignment: CDR1 SNHLY and CDR2 FYNNEI. With V trimmed by 3 bases and J by 7 bases, 16 bases remained unmatched. CDR3 in amino acids: CASSDEKGQGAQNEQYF. The CDR3 DNA follows: TGTGCCAGCAGTGATGAGAAGGGACAGGGCGCCCAGAATGAGCAGTACTTC.

The chain has TRBV18 and TRBJ1-6; 7 bases agree with TRBD1. The trim removed 1 base at V and 10 bases at J, leaving 13 bases unmatched. CDR3 length equals 17 residues. Germline lookup yields CDR1 KGHSH and CDR2 LQKENI. The CDR3 spells CASSPRLTGAESSPLHF. CDR3 sequence (DNA): TGTGCCAGCTCACCACGACTCACAGGGGCCGAGTCGTCACCCCTCCACTTT.

The chain carries TRBV7-6 and TRBJ2-7; possible D gene TRBD1, 6 bases. From germline, CDR1 is SGHVS and CDR2 FNYEAQ. The CDR3 has 15 amino acids. V dropped 5 bases and J dropped 2 bases, with 16 bases sitting between them. The chain's CDR3 is CASSPSPDRTYEQYF. As DNA, the CDR3 is TGTGCCAGCAGCCCCTCCCCGGACAGAACCTACGAGCAGTACTTC.

V is TRBV2 and J is TRBJ1-4, with 9 bases that match TRBD1. The CDR3 is 13 amino acids. Trimming cost V 10 bases and J 8 bases; bases outside gene matches: 8. CDR1 is SNHLY, CDR2 FYNNEI, per germline. The CDR3 coding sequence is TGTGCCAACTCGGGACAGGGTGGCGAAAAACTGTTTTTT. Amino acid sequence: CANSGQGGEKLFF.

The CDR3 bases are TGTGCCAGCAGCTTAGGGGCCCAAGATACGCAGTATTTT. Amino acids: CASSLGAQDTQYF. This chain joins TRBV7-9 and TRBJ2-3; D is uncertain. Germline CDR1 SEHNR, CDR2 FQNEAQ (reference sequence). CDR3 length: 13 residues. V was pared by 1 base and J by 5 bases, with 7 bases between.

V usage is TRBV6-1 and J usage is TRBJ1-1, with D unclear. This CDR3 is built from 17 residues. Trimming shortened V by 3 bases and J by 0 bases, and 17 bases separated the two germline ends. Germline V gene sequence: CDR1 MNHNS, CDR2 SASEGT. The CDR3 spells CASSDALLEFLNTEAFF. The DNA of the CDR3 is TGTGCCAGCAGTGATGCCCTTTTGGAGTTTTTGAACACTGAAGCTTTCTTT.

V usage is TRBV19 and J usage is TRBJ2-1; D perhaps matches TRBD1 (6 bases). Trimming removed 3 bases at V and 0 bases at J, with 9 bases between. Germline V gives CDR1 LNHDA, CDR2 SQIVND (reference sequence). The CDR3 contains 15 residues. Here the CDR3 reads CASSMGARSYNEQFF. The CDR3 nucleotides are TGTGCCAGTAGTATGGGGGCCCGCTCCTACAATGAGCAGTTCTTC.

This clone was observed a handful of times. The genes are TRBV7-3 and TRBJ2-2; 7 bases map to TRBD2. Germline V gene data show CDR1 as SGHTA and CDR2 as FQGTGA. The CDR3 sequence is 15 residues long. V trimming: 5 bases; J trimming: 6 bases; junction bases outside the gene matches: 9. CDR3 in DNA: TGTGCCAGCAGCATCGGGGGGATGACGTCCGGGGAGCTGTTTTTT. Residues: CASSIGGMTSGELFF.

The chain employs TRBV29-1 and TRBJ2-1, with 9 nucleotides matching TRBD2. This CDR3 has 16 amino acids. Germline V CDR1 and CDR2: SQVTM, ANQGSEA. The V and J ends lost 2 bases and 2 bases, in that order; junction bases with no gene match: 7. The CDR3 sequence is CSVELQREVTYNEQFF. The CDR3 nucleotides are TGCAGCGTTGAACTCCAGCGGGAGGTAACCTACAATGAGCAGTTCTTC.